This T cell receptor (beta chain) was observed in a study of a mutant IDH1 vaccine in newly diagnosed glioma. Overall study: Patients were given eight vaccinations, scheduled in weeks 1, 3, 5, 7, 11, 15, 19 and 23. Before enrollment, patients got radiotherapy alone, temozolomide alone, or mostly the combination. The initiation of vaccination occurred 4-6 weeks after radiotherapy alone, or with temozolomide cycles. Study outcomes and limitations: Whatever changes occurred in top peripheral T cell clonotypes seemed unrelated to pseudoprogression.

This table comes from immunoSEQ multiplex PCR, and its TCRdb copy is limited to in-frame clones, with some not included. The data show approximately 76,000 clones, roughly nine tenths seen once. As concerns this clone: Its antigen is as yet unknown.

CDR1 is MNHEY and CDR2 is SMNVEV in the germline V gene (reference sequence). V dropped 6 bases and J dropped 2 bases, with 12 bases sitting between them. This CDR3 is 14 amino acids long. Indicated time point: week 5, during vaccination. It was 300 ug of mutant IDH1 20-mer peptide that made up each vaccine dose, given with topical imiquimod. The rearrangement joins TRBV27 to TRBJ2-3; D ambiguous. The sample here was PBMCs, taken from a glioma patient whose treatment included an IDH1 peptide vaccine. This TCR came from a woman between 50 and 59 years old with glioma. The CDR3 nucleotides read TGTGCCAGCAGATTTACGCGCCTCACAGATACGCAGTATTTT. The encoded protein is CASRFTRLTDTQYF.